A single sample is the source of the 17 T cell receptor beta chains below, sequenced in a study of identical twins. Each CDR3 protein is one row after TCRdb ran MiXCR on the 5' RACE reads. Of around 230,000 distinct CDR3 sequences listed, approximately 9% are singletons. Sequences were obtained from memory (CD45RO+) T cells sorted from blood. These receptors came from a young woman in good health.

This clonotype was seen at least ten times. The chain joins TRBV3-1 to TRBJ1-2; D is possibly TRBD1 (5 bases). The CDR3 consists of 14 residues. CDR1 and CDR2 (germline): LGHDT, YNNKEL (reference sequence). Trimming left V 1 base short and J 7 bases short, with 13 bases between. CDR3 DNA: TGTGCCAGCAGCCAAGGGGAGGGGCGATCTGGCTACACCTTC. Translating gives CASSQGEGRSGYTF.

This rearrangement joins TRBV20-1 to TRBJ1-2; D ambiguous. Germline CDR1 is DFQATT and CDR2 is SNEGSKA (reference sequence). The V and J ends lost 7 bases and 1 base respectively, with 7 bases between them. The length of the CDR3 is 11 residues. CDR3 bases: TGCAGTGTTGGAAGTAACTATGGCTACACCTTC. Translation: CSVGSNYGYTF.

This clonotype appeared a few times. This rearrangement joins TRBV20-1 to TRBJ2-7, with no clear D. The CDR3 contains 12 residues. V lost 6 bases to trimming and J lost 6 bases, with 15 bases between them. The V gene's germline CDR1 is DFQATT and CDR2 SNEGSKA (reference sequence). The CDR3 coding sequence is TGCAGTGCGTTCTATCCGTCGGGCGAGCAGTACTTC. It is translated as CSAFYPSGEQYF.

At least ten counts were recorded for this clonotype. The J gene is TRBJ2-2, the V gene TRBV14; D unclear. The CDR3 is 13 amino acids. Germline V gene data show CDR1 as SGHDN and CDR2 as FVKESK. Trimming stripped 2 bases from V and 6 bases from J, with 7 bases between. CDR3 loop: CASSQYLAGELFF. CDR3 nucleotide sequence: TGTGCCAGCAGCCAATACCTGGCCGGGGAGCTGTTTTTT.

This sequence joins TRBV28 and TRBJ2-7; TRBD2 agrees at 9 bases. J gave up 2 bases and V 5 bases, and 10 bases lay outside the gene matches. The CDR3 consists of 16 residues. Germline CDR1 and CDR2: MDHEN and SYDVKM. This CDR3 reads CASSPPTSGAAYEQYF. DNA for the CDR3: TGTGCCAGCAGTCCTCCGACTAGCGGAGCCGCCTACGAGCAGTACTTC.

CDR3 region: CASSFLSGTTYEQYF. The CDR3 nucleotides are TGCGCCAGCAGCTTTCTCTCCGGGACCACCTACGAGCAGTACTTC. The chain combines TRBV5-1 with TRBJ2-7; tentatively, D is TRBD1 or TRBD2 (5 bases each). CDR3 length equals 15 residues. CDR1 and CDR2 from the germline V gene are SGHRS and YFSETQ. V was pared by 2 bases and J by 2 bases, with 14 bases between.

This clonotype was observed at least ten times. The chain has TRBV6-4 and TRBJ2-2; D tentatively reads TRBD1 or TRBD2 (6 bases each). Germline V gene sequence: CDR1 MRHNA, CDR2 SNTAGT. The V end lost 4 bases, the J end lost 4 bases, and 7 bases lay between the germline ends. CDR3 length: 13 amino acids. CDR3: CASSGGATGELFF. CDR3 DNA: TGTGCCAGCAGTGGGGGGGCCACCGGGGAGCTGTTTTTT.

This clonotype was counted between two and nine times. The chain combines TRBV5-8 with TRBJ2-7; no clear D. Trimming took off 1 base at V and 4 bases at J, with 6 bases between the two ends. This CDR3 is 12 amino acids long. The germline gives CDR1 SGHTS, CDR2 YDEGEE. The CDR3 DNA is TGTGCCAGCAGCTTGCAGCGATACGAGCAGTACTTC. Protein: CASSLQRYEQYF.

This chain joins TRBV4-1 and TRBJ2-1, with 8 bases aligning to TRBD1. Per the germline V gene, CDR1 is MGHRA and CDR2 is YSYEKL. This CDR3 is 14 amino acids long. V trimming: 0 bases; J trimming: 9 bases; junction bases outside the gene matches: 4. The CDR3 nucleotides read TGCGCCAGCAGCCAAGATGGACAGGGCGGTGAGCAGTTCTTC. Protein: CASSQDGQGGEQFF.

Points on this clonotype: Being one base from a much bigger clone, this may be a read error. This chain connects TRBV11-3 to TRBJ2-7; tentatively, D is TRBD1 (5 bases). V was clipped by 1 base and J by 0 bases, with 7 bases between them. Germline V gene sequence: CDR1 SGHNT, CDR2 YENEEA. CDR3 length equals 14 residues. CDR3 in amino acids: CASSLVQASYEQYF. The CDR3 DNA is TGTGCCAGCAGCTTAGTACAGGCCTCCTACGAGCAGTACTTC.

This clonotype was counted only a few times. The V gene is TRBV20-1, the J gene TRBJ1-1; 8 nucleotides agree with TRBD1. CDR3 length equals 13 residues. Per the germline V gene, CDR1 is DFQATT and CDR2 is SNEGSKA (reference sequence). In DNA, the CDR3 is TGCACAGGGACAGGCCAAACCGGAGTCGGAGCTTTCTTT. Its translation is CTGTGQTGVGAFF.

This clonotype was seen repeatedly, ten times or more. The V call is TRBV12-3 or TRBV12-4, the J call TRBJ2-1, with 10 bases lining up with TRBD1. J lost 4 bases, V lost 6 bases, and 3 bases had no gene match. CDR3 size: 14 residues. The CDR3 DNA is TGTGCCAGCAGCCGACAGGGGGCTTACAATGAGCAGTTCTTC. This translates into CASSRQGAYNEQFF.

This clonotype was found a few times. The rearrangement links TRBV3-1 to TRBJ2-7; 10 bases line up with TRBD2. Germline V gene sequence: CDR1 LGHDT, CDR2 YNNKEL (reference sequence). The CDR3 has 15 residues. The V segment lost 5 bases and the J segment 0 bases; nucleotides outside the gene matches: 4. The DNA for the CDR3 is TGTGCCAGCAGCTTTACTAGCGGGGCCTCCTACGAGCAGTACTTC. Residues: CASSFTSGASYEQYF.

This clonotype came up many times. V and J are TRBV5-1 and TRBJ2-3; D uncertain. This CDR3 spans 14 amino acids. Germline V gives CDR1 SGHRS, CDR2 YFSETQ. V gave up 4 bases and J gave up 1 base, with 10 bases separating them. The CDR3 DNA is TGCGCCAGCAGCCCTATTGATGGCACAGATACGCAGTATTTT. Translating gives CASSPIDGTDTQYF.

This sequence joins TRBV15 and TRBJ2-7; 7 bases fit TRBD1. The CDR3 covers 14 residues. The V gene's germline CDR1 is LNHNV and CDR2 YYDKDF (reference sequence). Trimming removed 1 base from V and 4 bases from J; junction bases left unmatched: 4. This CDR3 reads CATSRGGGNYEQYF. CDR3 coding DNA: TGTGCCACCAGCAGAGGAGGGGGCAATTACGAGCAGTACTTC.

This clonotype was seen repeatedly, ten times or more. The chain joins TRBV5-1 to TRBJ2-5; D is undetermined. V was trimmed by 0 bases and J by 1 base, leaving 7 bases between them. This CDR3 has 14 residues. Germline V gives CDR1 SGHRS, CDR2 YFSETQ. CDR3 protein: CASSLESVQETQYF. CDR3 nucleotides: TGCGCCAGCAGCTTGGAAAGCGTCCAAGAGACCCAGTACTTC.

This clonotype appeared a few times. The chain carries TRBV9 and TRBJ2-3; the D gene could be TRBD1 or TRBD2 (5 bases each). The V end lost 3 bases, the J end lost 1 base, and 12 bases lay between the germline ends. The germline V gene has CDR1 SGDLS and CDR2 YYNGEE. This CDR3 spans 15 amino acids. The CDR3: CASSADLGGTDTQYF. The CDR3 DNA sequence: TGTGCCAGCAGCGCGGACTTGGGGGGCACAGATACGCAGTATTTT.